The 30 T cell receptor beta chains below were found in one sample sequenced in a study of radiation and T cells in renal cell carcinoma. Sample time point: blood 2 weeks post-SBRT. The sample's treatment: 15 Gy SBRT to primary tumor, nephrectomy 4 weeks later. TCRdb's copy holds only in-frame clones and misses some; the assay was immunoSEQ multiplex PCR. The sample includes 150,000 or so clones, 80% to 90% of them seen just once. The source material was blood, sampled from a patient whose treatment included radiotherapy and nephrectomy. The receptors were gathered from a woman aged 50 to 65 with renal cell carcinoma.

This rearrangement joins TRBV6-6 to TRBJ1-2; tentative D call: TRBD1 (5 bases). Trimming removed 0 bases from V and 4 bases from J, with 6 bases in between. From germline, CDR1 is MNHNY and CDR2 SVGAGI (reference sequence). There are 13 residues in the CDR3. The CDR3 here is CASSYSDSYGYTF. DNA of the CDR3: TGTGCCAGCAGTTACTCCGACAGCTATGGCTACACCTTC.

The gene calls are TRBV7-2 and TRBJ2-7; a weak D match, TRBD1 (5 bases). V lost 3 bases and J 5 bases, leaving 11 bases between the germline ends. Germline V gene lookup returns CDR1 SGHTA and CDR2 FQGNSA. The length of the CDR3 is 13 residues. The CDR3 coding sequence is TGTGCCAGCAGCTTGACAGTCCAAGACGAGCAGTACTTC. This translates into CASSLTVQDEQYF.

The J gene is TRBJ1-1, the V gene TRBV7-2, with D unresolved. CDR3 length: 11 amino acids. Germline V gene data show CDR1 as SGHTA and CDR2 as FQGNSA. Trimming cost V 1 base and J 9 bases, with 6 bases left between them. The CDR3 coding sequence is TGTGCCAGCAGCTTAGAATTCAAAGCTTTCTTT. Its translation: CASSLEFKAFF.

This clone was seen only once. The chain carries TRBV27 and TRBJ1-1, with D tentatively TRBD1 (5 bases). V lost 5 bases to trimming and J lost 0 bases, with 19 bases between them. Germline CDR1 is MNHEY and CDR2 is SMNVEV (reference sequence). The CDR3 contains 17 residues. The CDR3: CASSGGVDSRMNTEAFF. The CDR3, as DNA: TGTGCCAGCAGTGGGGGGGTGGACTCACGGATGAACACTGAAGCTTTCTTT.

A single count supports this clone. The genes are TRBV6-5 and TRBJ1-6, with unresolved D. V lost 0 bases and J lost 5, with 8 bases in between. The germline V gene encodes CDR1 MNHEY and CDR2 SVGAGI. There are 15 residues in the CDR3. This CDR3 reads CASSYSRRHNSPLHF. In DNA, the CDR3 is TGTGCCAGCAGTTACTCACGGAGGCATAATTCACCCCTCCACTTT.

The chain employs TRBV18 and TRBJ1-1, with D possibly matching TRBD1 (5 bases). CDR1 and CDR2 (germline): KGHSH, LQKENI. Trimming removed 6 bases at V and 4 bases at J, with 18 bases between. The CDR3 has 15 residues. CDR3 loop: CASSYHEGPVTEAFF. CDR3 DNA: TGTGCCAGCTCTTACCACGAGGGGCCCGTCACTGAAGCTTTCTTT.

The chain uses TRBV19 and TRBJ1-1; D not certain. Trimming removed 7 bases from V and 0 bases from J, with 12 bases in between. The germline CDR1 and CDR2 sequences are LNHDA and SQIVND (reference sequence). This CDR3 has 14 residues. The CDR3 DNA reads as TGTGCCAGTACCACGAACCGATTGAACACTGAAGCTTTCTTT. This encodes CASTTNRLNTEAFF.

The chain is built from TRBV18 and TRBJ2-1, with D unresolved. The V gene's germline CDR1 is KGHSH and CDR2 LQKENI. The CDR3 is 17 residues long. V lost 1 base and J 0 bases, leaving 13 bases between the germline ends. Here the CDR3 DNA reads TGTGCCAGCTCACCACGGGTTCGGAGCAGCTCCTACAATGAGCAGTTCTTC. Translating gives CASSPRVRSSSYNEQFF.

This clone has just one count. The rearrangement uses TRBV9 and TRBJ1-3; D unclear. Per germline, CDR1 SGDLS and CDR2 YYNGEE. This CDR3 spans 14 amino acids. V lost 4 bases and J 1 base, leaving 9 bases between the germline ends. The CDR3 DNA is TGTGCCAGCAGCTCACAGAAGTCTGGAAACACCATATATTTT. Its translation is CASSSQKSGNTIYF.

The genes are TRBV5-1 and TRBJ1-1, with unresolved D. The ends were cut back, 2 bases at V and 2 bases at J, with 16 bases in the middle. Germline V lookup: CDR1 SGHRS, CDR2 YFSETQ. CDR3 length equals 16 residues. The CDR3 nucleotides are TGCGCCAGCAGCTTCGGTGGCCCCCGCGGAAACACTGAAGCTTTCTTT. It yields the protein CASSFGGPRGNTEAFF.

The rearrangement joins TRBV25-1 to TRBJ2-1, with 8 bases identical to TRBD1. V dropped 2 bases and J dropped 12; count of bases not matched to a gene: 9. The CDR3 is 14 residues long. CDR1 MGHDK and CDR2 SYGVNS come from the germline V gene. CDR3 nucleotides: TGTGCCAGCAGTGAAGGCTATTGGCAGGGGGCGCAGTTCTTC. It specifies CASSEGYWQGAQFF.

The CDR3 loop is CASSLRVHEQYF. The CDR3 DNA sequence: TGTGCCAGCAGTCTAAGGGTGCACGAGCAGTACTTC. The chain employs TRBV6-6 and TRBJ2-7; D not certain. This CDR3 contains 12 residues. V was cut by 5 bases and J by 5 bases, with 10 bases left in between. In germline, CDR1 is MNHNY, CDR2 SVGAGI (reference sequence).

The CDR3 reads CAWTPRDWGHTDTQYF. The CDR3 DNA is TGTGCCTGGACTCCGAGGGACTGGGGCCACACAGATACGCAGTATTTT. The chain carries TRBV30 and TRBJ2-3; D perhaps matches TRBD2 (6 bases). V gave up 4 bases and J gave up 2 bases, with 19 bases separating them. The germline V gene encodes CDR1 GTSNPN and CDR2 SVGIG (reference sequence). The CDR3 is made up of 16 amino acids. Looking up the rest from reference TRBV30 and TRBJ2-3 gives the full variable domain: SQTIHQWPATLVQPVGSPLSLECTVEGTSNPNLYWYRQAAGRGLQLLFYSVGIGQISSEVPQNLSASRPQDRQFILSSKKLLLSDSGFYLCAWTPRDWGHTDTQYFGPGTRLTVL.

This chain joins TRBV25-1 and TRBJ1-2, with D hard to call. The germline V gene has CDR1 MGHDK and CDR2 SYGVNS. Trimming shortened V by 6 bases and J by 4 bases, and 12 bases separated the two germline ends. The CDR3 covers 13 residues. In DNA, the CDR3 is TGTGCCAGCAGCCCCCTTGAGCGCTATGGCTACACCTTC. Translating it yields CASSPLERYGYTF.

The chain uses TRBV7-8 and TRBJ2-7; the D is unclear. The CDR3 has 15 amino acids. Germline V lookup: CDR1 SGHVS, CDR2 FQNEAQ. V lost 5 bases, J lost 2 bases, and 16 bases lay in between. The CDR3 DNA is TGTGCCAGCAGCCCCAGGCGGATCAGGACCTACGAGCAGTACTTC. Its translation is CASSPRRIRTYEQYF.

In this sample, this clone turned up once. The V and J genes are TRBV19 and TRBJ1-6; 11 nucleotides agree with TRBD1. The ends lost 5 bases at V and 13 bases at J; junction bases unmatched: 7. Germline V gene sequence: CDR1 LNHDA, CDR2 SQIVND (reference sequence). The CDR3 has 14 amino acids. CDR3 bases: TGTGCCAGTAGTGTCCGGGACAGGGGGTCCCCCCTCCACTTT. It encodes CASSVRDRGSPLHF.

As DNA, the CDR3 is TGTGCCAGTAGTATCGAGTTGGACAGGGGCGGCTACACCTTC. Protein product: CASSIELDRGGYTF. The genes are TRBV19 and TRBJ1-2; 9 nucleotides match TRBD1. Germline V gene data show CDR1 as LNHDA and CDR2 as SQIVND (reference sequence). After removal of 3 bases from V and 8 bases from J, the junction contained 7 bases not matched to a gene. There are 14 residues in the CDR3.

The chain joins TRBV6-5 to TRBJ1-1; D not resolved. The CDR3 loop spans 14 amino acids. The germline V gene has CDR1 MNHEY and CDR2 SVGAGI. Trimming cost V 5 bases and J 5 bases, with 15 bases left between them. This CDR3 reads CASSKTGEDTEAFF. The CDR3 DNA reads as TGTGCCAGCAGTAAGACTGGGGAGGATACTGAAGCTTTCTTT.

Remarks on this clone: The junction and the germline gene differ at one end; a read error may be behind it. The CDR3 nucleotides read TGTGCTAGCAGCTTAGACAGGGATTCTGAAGCTTTCTTT. It specifies CASSLDRDSEAFF. The V call is TRBV7-7, the J call TRBJ1-1; 7 bases map to TRBD1. The germline gives CDR1 SSHAT, CDR2 FNYEAQ (reference sequence). The CDR3 is made up of 13 amino acids.

The chain has TRBV19 and TRBJ2-3, with unresolved D. V was clipped by 3 bases and J by 2 bases, with 9 bases between them. From germline, CDR1 is LNHDA and CDR2 SQIVND (reference sequence). The CDR3 is 14 residues long. In DNA, the CDR3 is TGTGCCAGTAGTATCCGACTCCACACAGATACGCAGTATTTT. As protein: CASSIRLHTDTQYF.

The chain has TRBV5-1 and TRBJ1-1; perhaps TRBD1 as D (6 bases). V lost 4 bases, J lost 0 bases, and 10 bases lay in between. There are 14 residues in the CDR3. Germline CDR1 and CDR2: SGHRS and YFSETQ. CDR3 sequence reads: CASSRDIMNTEAFF. Written as DNA, the CDR3 is TGCGCCAGCAGCCGGGACATAATGAACACTGAAGCTTTCTTT.

J is TRBJ1-1 and V is TRBV10-3, with TRBD1 matching over 7 bases. CDR1 and CDR2 (germline): ENHRY, SYGVKD. The CDR3 totals 14 residues. J gave up 4 bases and V 6 bases, and 8 bases lay outside the gene matches. The CDR3 DNA reads as TGTGCCATCAGATCCGGAGCAGGGGGCACTGAAGCTTTCTTT. It is translated as CAIRSGAGGTEAFF.

The chain carries TRBV19 and TRBJ1-3; D is ambiguous. The V end was cut by 6 bases, the J end by 0 bases, with 18 bases between. Germline V gives CDR1 LNHDA, CDR2 SQIVND (reference sequence). This CDR3 is 17 amino acids long. The CDR3 loop reads CASRRAGTASSGNTIYF. CDR3 coding DNA: TGTGCCAGTAGAAGGGCGGGAACTGCCTCCTCTGGAAACACCATATATTTT.

The J gene is TRBJ1-1, the V gene TRBV18; 7 bases are shared with TRBD1. There are 13 residues in the CDR3. J was trimmed by 3 bases and V by 5 bases; bases with no gene match: 3. Germline V gives CDR1 KGHSH, CDR2 LQKENI. CDR3 nucleotide sequence: TGTGCCAGCTCAGTACAGGGGTACACTGAAGCTTTCTTT. Translating gives CASSVQGYTEAFF.

V usage is TRBV4-1 and J usage is TRBJ2-4; 9 bases are a match to TRBD1. J lost 1 base, V lost 4 bases, and 5 bases had no gene match. In germline, CDR1 is MGHRA, CDR2 YSYEKL. The CDR3 contains 16 residues. CDR3 sequence: CASSPSGQGAKNIQYF. The CDR3 bases are TGCGCCAGCAGCCCGTCCGGACAGGGGGCCAAAAACATTCAGTACTTC.

The rearrangement uses TRBV9 and TRBJ1-3, with 8 nucleotides matching TRBD1. The CDR3 covers 16 residues. J was trimmed by 0 bases and V by 4 bases; bases with no gene match: 6. Looked up from germline, CDR1 is SGDLS and CDR2 is YYNGEE. The CDR3 bases are TGTGCCAGCAGCTACGGGACAGGAAACTCTGGAAACACCATATATTTT. Amino acids: CASSYGTGNSGNTIYF.

The V call is TRBV7-6, the J call TRBJ1-4, with a tentative D call TRBD1 (6 bases). Trimming removed 5 bases at V and 6 bases at J, with 25 bases between. CDR3 size: 18 residues. CDR1 and CDR2 from the germline V gene are SGHVS and FNYEAQ. CDR3 in amino acids: CASSQSRAGEEVYEKLFF. CDR3 DNA: TGTGCCAGCAGCCAATCGAGAGCAGGGGAGGAGGTTTATGAAAAACTGTTTTTT.

The chain is built from TRBV6-6 and TRBJ1-2; TRBD1 matches at 7 bases. V shed 5 bases, J shed 8 bases, and the junction held 14 bases outside the gene matches. CDR3 length equals 15 residues. Germline CDR1 MNHNY, CDR2 SVGAGI (reference sequence). The CDR3 loop is CASSRTGSEDRGYTF. CDR3 bases: TGTGCCAGCAGTCGGACAGGTTCGGAGGATAGGGGCTACACCTTC.

This chain joins TRBV19 and TRBJ1-1; the D is unclear. CDR3 size: 14 residues. Per the germline V gene, CDR1 is LNHDA and CDR2 is SQIVND (reference sequence). Trimming stripped 5 bases from V and 2 bases from J, with 12 bases between. The CDR3 DNA reads as TGTGCCAGTAGTCCGACAAATCTTAACACTGAAGCTTTCTTT. Its translation is CASSPTNLNTEAFF. The whole variable domain, remainder taken from reference TRBV19 and TRBJ1-1, is DGGITQSPKYLFRKEGQNVTLSCEQNLNHDAMYWYRQDPGQGLRLIYYSQIVNDFQKGDIAEGYSVSREKKESFPLTVTSAQKNPTAFYLCASSPTNLNTEAFFGQGTRLTVV.

The chain has TRBV14 and TRBJ2-3; D is ambiguous. V was shortened by 3 bases and J by 2 bases, with 18 bases between the two germline ends. The germline gives CDR1 SGHDN, CDR2 FVKESK. CDR3 length: 17 residues. In DNA form, the CDR3 reads TGTGCCAGCAGCCATCACCGATCCCTCGTTGTCACAGATACGCAGTATTTT. Its protein is CASSHHRSLVVTDTQYF.